These 30 T cell receptor beta chains share one sample of origin, sequenced in a study of radiotherapy plus CTLA-4 blockade in lung cancer. Repertoires were generated with immunoSEQ multiplex PCR, while TCRdb's copy carries only in-frame clones and drops some. The table has about 27,000 clones, 73% seen once; the top ten hold around 3.5%. The sequencing here drew on peripheral blood, taken from a patient treated with radiotherapy plus ipilimumab. Receptors were obtained from a human donor with non-small cell lung cancer who had stable disease on radiotherapy plus ipilimumab.

The chain links TRBV12-5 to TRBJ1-5; D might be TRBD1 (5 bases). The CDR3 totals 15 residues. CDR1 and CDR2 from the germline V gene are LGHNT and FRNRAP. V was shortened by 2 bases and J by 6 bases, with 14 bases between the two germline ends. The CDR3 spells CASGLLTGPGQPQHF. The CDR3 DNA sequence: TGTGCTAGTGGTTTGCTTACAGGACCTGGTCAGCCCCAGCATTTT.

This clone was observed a handful of times. This sequence joins TRBV9 and TRBJ1-4; 9 nucleotides agree with TRBD1. The CDR3 length is 12 residues. Germline V gene data show CDR1 as SGDLS and CDR2 as YYNGEE. Trimming took 3 bases from V and 13 from J; bases not matched to a gene: 4. DNA for the CDR3: TGTGCCAGCAGCGGAGGGACAGGGAGACTGTTTTTT. Translation gives CASSGGTGRLFF.

The chain links TRBV11-2 to TRBJ2-5, with D perhaps matching TRBD2 (5 bases). The V and J ends lost 3 bases and 2 bases respectively, with 10 bases between them. Germline V gene sequence: CDR1 SGHAT, CDR2 FQNNGV. The CDR3 loop spans 14 amino acids. The CDR3 nucleotides are TGTGCCAGCAGCTTCCTAGCAGAACAAGAGACCCAGTACTTC. Amino acid sequence: CASSFLAEQETQYF.

V is TRBV6-1 and J is TRBJ2-1, with 12 positions matching TRBD2. Trimming cost V 0 bases and J 14 bases; bases outside gene matches: 8. Germline CDR1 and CDR2: MNHNS and SASEGT. The CDR3 covers 15 residues. The CDR3 reads CASSEAPTSGGKKFF. As DNA, the CDR3 is TGTGCCAGCAGTGAAGCCCCGACTAGCGGGGGAAAAAAGTTCTTC.

This clone was seen a handful of times. This rearrangement joins TRBV5-5 to TRBJ2-7, with D possibly matching TRBD1 (6 bases). Germline lookup yields CDR1 SGHKS and CDR2 YYEKEE (reference sequence). The CDR3 is 14 residues long. Trimming took off 4 bases at V and 3 bases at J, with 14 bases between the two ends. The CDR3, as DNA: TGTGCCAGCAGCAGTTCGGGACAACTCTACGAGCAGTACTTC. It yields the protein CASSSSGQLYEQYF. Drawing the rest from reference TRBV5-5 and TRBJ2-7, the complete variable domain is DAGVTQSPTHLIKTRGQQVTLRCSPISGHKSVSWYQQVLGQGPQFIFQYYEKEERGRGNFPDRFSARQFPNYSSELNVNALLLGDSALYLCASSSSGQLYEQYFGPGTRLTVT.

The chain recombines TRBV27 with TRBJ2-1; TRBD1 matches 8 bases. CDR3 length equals 15 residues. Germline V gene data show CDR1 as MNHEY and CDR2 as SMNVEV (reference sequence). The J segment lost 5 bases and the V segment lost 7 bases, leaving 10 bases of the junction unmatched. CDR3 bases: TGTGCCAGCAACCCGGACAGGGCTAGGGACAATGAGCAGTTCTTC. It encodes CASNPDRARDNEQFF.

Only a few counts were recorded for this clone. This sequence joins TRBV11-3 and TRBJ2-3; no clear D gene. The CDR3 covers 13 residues. Trimming shortened V by 10 bases and J by 0 bases, and 11 bases separated the two germline ends. CDR1 is SGHNT, CDR2 YENEEA, per germline. The CDR3 is CATKLTSTDTQYF. The DNA of the CDR3 is TGTGCCACAAAGCTCACTAGCACAGATACGCAGTATTTT.

The chain links TRBV10-3 to TRBJ2-7; 7 bases are a match to TRBD2. This CDR3 has 15 residues. V gave up 4 bases and J gave up 6 bases; unmatched junction bases: 12. From germline, CDR1 is ENHRY and CDR2 SYGVKD. The CDR3 protein is CAISVSGTGGPEQYF. The CDR3 bases are TGTGCCATCAGTGTCTCCGGGACGGGGGGACCCGAGCAGTACTTC.

This clone showed up just a few times. The chain couples TRBV4-1 to TRBJ2-2, with D perhaps TRBD1 (7 bases). This CDR3 spans 18 amino acids. V lost 4 bases and J 0 bases, leaving 18 bases between the germline ends. Germline CDR1 and CDR2: MGHRA and YSYEKL. CDR3 amino acids: CASSPLGGQGANTGELFF. In DNA, the CDR3 is TGCGCCAGCAGCCCTCTAGGGGGGCAGGGGGCGAACACCGGGGAGCTGTTTTTT.

This chain uses TRBV9 with TRBJ2-3; TRBD2 matches at 11 bases. The CDR3 spans 15 residues. Germline CDR1 and CDR2: SGDLS and YYNGEE. The V and J ends lost 8 bases and 5 bases, in that order; junction bases with no gene match: 10. Here the CDR3 reads CASGTSGALLDTQYF. The CDR3 region has the DNA TGTGCCAGTGGGACTAGCGGAGCCCTCTTAGATACGCAGTATTTT.

The rearrangement joins TRBV19 to TRBJ1-1; D remains unclear. Trimming removed 9 bases at V and 0 bases at J, with 5 bases between. The germline V gene has CDR1 LNHDA and CDR2 SQIVND (reference sequence). There are 11 residues in the CDR3. This chain's CDR3 is CASVLNTEAFF. The DNA for the CDR3 is TGTGCCAGCGTTTTGAACACTGAAGCTTTCTTT.

This clone was recorded once. The chain couples TRBV2 to TRBJ1-5, with 8 bases that match TRBD1. The CDR3 is 13 amino acids. Germline CDR1 is SNHLY and CDR2 is FYNNEI. The junction had 3 bases not matched to a gene; V was cut back by 7 bases and J by 4 bases. In DNA form, the CDR3 reads TGTGCCAGCAAGGGACAGGTAAATCAGCCCCAGCATTTT. Translating gives CASKGQVNQPQHF.

This chain uses TRBV27 with TRBJ2-1; 9 bases line up with TRBD1. Germline CDR1 and CDR2: MNHEY and SMNVEV (reference sequence). CDR3 size: 15 residues. V lost 3 bases to trimming and J lost 4 bases; unmatched junction nucleotides: 4. CDR3 region: CASSFPGTGYNEQFF. The CDR3 DNA sequence: TGTGCCAGCAGTTTCCCCGGGACAGGGTACAATGAGCAGTTCTTC.

The CDR3 sequence: CASSSLTRGTDTQYF. CDR3 coding DNA: TGTGCCAGCAGTTCCCTGACTAGGGGCACAGATACGCAGTATTTT. V gene TRBV6-5 combines with J gene TRBJ2-3, with a tentative D call TRBD2 (6 bases). Germline lookup yields CDR1 MNHEY and CDR2 SVGAGI. V was pared by 4 bases and J by 1 base, with 12 bases between. The CDR3 is 15 residues long.

This chain connects TRBV10-2 to TRBJ2-7; 10 bases line up with TRBD1. After removal of 6 bases from V and 7 bases from J, the junction contained 9 bases not matched to a gene. The germline V gene has CDR1 WSHSY and CDR2 SAAADI. The CDR3 has 14 amino acids. The CDR3 bases are TGCGCCAGCAGCTCCGGGACAGGGGTGAGTGAGCAGTACTTC. It encodes CASSSGTGVSEQYF.

By its share, this clone is medium-sized. This chain connects TRBV28 to TRBJ1-3; possible D gene TRBD1, 5 bases. The CDR3 spans 15 residues. Trimming shortened V by 7 bases and J by 7 bases, and 20 bases separated the two germline ends. Germline CDR1 reads MDHEN; CDR2 reads SYDVKM. The chain's CDR3 is CASNTGSGWGNTIYF. In nucleotides, the CDR3 is TGTGCCAGCAACACCGGTTCTGGTTGGGGGAACACCATATATTTT.

The CDR3: CASSFHQETQYF. Here the CDR3 DNA reads TGTGCCAGCAGCTTTCACCAAGAGACCCAGTACTTC. The V call is TRBV7-6, the J call TRBJ2-5; D call uncertain. Germline V gene data show CDR1 as SGHVS and CDR2 as FNYEAQ. Trimming left V 3 bases short and J 0 bases short, with 2 bases between. The CDR3 runs 12 residues. Filled out from reference TRBV7-6 and TRBJ2-5, the complete variable domain reads GAGVSQSPRYKVTKRGQDVALRCDPISGHVSLYWYRQALGQGPEFLTYFNYEAQQDKSGLPNDRFSAERPEGSISTLTIQRTEQRDSAMYRCASSFHQETQYFGPGTRLLVL.

The V call is TRBV9, the J call TRBJ2-3; D remains ambiguous. Germline loops: CDR1 SGDLS, CDR2 YYNGEE. The CDR3 length is 13 residues. V lost 0 bases and J 6 bases, leaving 8 bases between the germline ends. The CDR3: CASSVDDADTQYF. The CDR3 nucleotides read TGTGCCAGCAGCGTAGACGACGCGGATACGCAGTATTTT.

This sequence joins TRBV19 and TRBJ2-3, with 11 bases matching TRBD2. This CDR3 has 18 amino acids. CDR1 and CDR2 from the germline V gene are LNHDA and SQIVND (reference sequence). V dropped 3 bases and J dropped 2; count of bases not matched to a gene: 10. CDR3 sequence (DNA): TGTGCCAGTAGTATTCGGAGTACTAGCGGGAGCCCCACAGATACGCAGTATTTT. Translated, it gives CASSIRSTSGSPTDTQYF.

The genes are TRBV7-6 and TRBJ2-5, with 10 bases identical to TRBD2. Germline V lookup: CDR1 SGHVS, CDR2 FNYEAQ. The CDR3 contains 17 residues. J lost 5 bases, V lost 5 bases, and 14 bases had no gene match. Here the CDR3 reads CASSPRGSGRVFETQYF. CDR3 sequence (DNA): TGTGCCAGCAGCCCGCGAGGGAGCGGGAGGGTATTTGAGACCCAGTACTTC. Supplemented by reference TRBV7-6 and TRBJ2-5, the full variable domain reads GAGVSQSPRYKVTKRGQDVALRCDPISGHVSLYWYRQALGQGPEFLTYFNYEAQQDKSGLPNDRFSAERPEGSISTLTIQRTEQRDSAMYRCASSPRGSGRVFETQYFGPGTRLLVL.

The chain joins TRBV2 to TRBJ2-7, with TRBD1 as a possible D gene (6 bases). CDR1 is SNHLY and CDR2 is FYNNEI in the germline V gene. The CDR3 contains 11 residues. Trimming cost V 5 bases and J 10 bases, with 12 bases left between them. CDR3 sequence: CASSTRDNQYF. As DNA, the CDR3 is TGTGCCAGCAGTACCCGGGACAACCAGTACTTC.

This clone has a handful of counts. The chain joins TRBV6-5 to TRBJ2-5; the D is unclear. The germline gives CDR1 MNHEY, CDR2 SVGAGI. The CDR3 extends over 13 amino acids. The ends were cut back, 0 bases at V and 4 bases at J, with 6 bases in the middle. CDR3 DNA: TGTGCCAGCAGTTACTCGTGGGGAGAGACCCAGTACTTC. Translated: CASSYSWGETQYF.

The J gene is TRBJ1-1, the V gene TRBV5-4; D not resolved. Per germline, CDR1 SGHNT and CDR2 YYREEE (reference sequence). This CDR3 is built from 15 residues. Deletions cut 0 bases from V and 1 base from J, with 10 bases between. The CDR3 protein is CASSLDRTTNTEAFF. CDR3 in DNA: TGTGCCAGCAGCTTGGACAGAACGACGAACACTGAAGCTTTCTTT.

CDR3 sequence (DNA): TGTGCCAGCAGCTTAGTCCCCACAGATCCCGGCACTGAAGCTTTCTTT. Translating gives CASSLVPTDPGTEAFF. This sequence joins TRBV7-8 and TRBJ1-1; D is uncertain. The CDR3 is made up of 16 amino acids. Trimming pared 1 base from V and 4 bases from J, leaving 16 bases between. Germline values: CDR1 SGHVS, CDR2 FQNEAQ. Complete variable domain (other parts from reference TRBV7-8 and TRBJ1-1): GAGVSQSPRYKVAKRGQDVALRCDPISGHVSLFWYQQALGQGPEFLTYFQNEAQLDKSGLPSDRFFAERPEGSVSTLKIQRTQQEDSAVYLCASSLVPTDPGTEAFFGQGTRLTVV.

V is TRBV11-3 and J is TRBJ2-7, with 9 bases fitting TRBD2. Germline V gene data show CDR1 as SGHNT and CDR2 as YENEEA. CDR3 length: 14 amino acids. V trimming: 3 bases; J trimming: 4 bases; junction bases outside the gene matches: 4. This CDR3 is CASSLREGSYEQYF. In DNA form, the CDR3 reads TGTGCCAGCAGCTTGCGGGAGGGATCGTACGAGCAGTACTTC.

The chain combines TRBV7-9 with TRBJ1-5; 7 bases fit TRBD1. The CDR3 has 16 residues. V shed 1 base and J 1 base; nucleotides not matched to a gene: 4. In germline, CDR1 is SEHNR, CDR2 FQNEAQ (reference sequence). The CDR3 reads CASSLGRGRSNQPQHF. CDR3 DNA sequence: TGTGCCAGCAGCTTAGGCAGGGGGAGAAGCAATCAGCCCCAGCATTTT.

The V call is TRBV11-3, the J call TRBJ1-4; tentatively, D is TRBD1 (5 bases). Looked up from germline, CDR1 is SGHNT and CDR2 is YENEEA. The CDR3 runs to 14 residues. The V and J ends lost 5 bases and 10 bases respectively, with 17 bases between them. The CDR3 DNA is TGTGCCAGCAGCCAGGGAGGGAGCAGAAGAAAACTGTTTTTT. This sequence encodes CASSQGGSRRKLFF.

The rearrangement links TRBV5-4 to TRBJ2-7, with D possibly being TRBD1 (6 bases). V was shortened by 0 bases and J by 7 bases, with 20 bases between the two germline ends. CDR1 SGHNT and CDR2 YYREEE come from the germline V gene (reference sequence). CDR3 length: 16 residues. The CDR3 here is CASSLVGRGFDQEQYF. The CDR3 DNA follows: TGTGCCAGCAGCTTGGTTGGCAGGGGCTTCGACCAGGAGCAGTACTTC.

The genes are TRBV7-9 and TRBJ2-7, with a tentative D call TRBD2 (5 bases). The CDR3 has 14 amino acids. Germline V gives CDR1 SEHNR, CDR2 FQNEAQ (reference sequence). Trimming stripped 2 bases from V and 3 bases from J, with 11 bases between. Written as DNA, the CDR3 is TGTGCCAGCAGCTTATCCTCGGGGAACTACGAGCAGTACTTC. Protein sequence: CASSLSSGNYEQYF.

J is TRBJ1-2 and V is TRBV19; D gene uncertain. The CDR3 contains 15 residues. The V gene's germline CDR1 is LNHDA and CDR2 SQIVND (reference sequence). V lost 1 base to trimming and J lost 6 bases, with 15 bases between them. For the CDR3, the DNA is TGTGCCAGTAGTATAGCCGAGAGGAGGGTTCATGGCTACACCTTC. It translates to CASSIAERRVHGYTF.